The rows below give T cell receptor beta chains drawn from one sample of a study of early T cells in non-severe SARS-CoV-2 infection. From the 5' RACE reads, TCRdb called clonotypes with MiXCR, one entry per CDR3 protein. Of 40,000 to 45,000 distinct CDR3 sequences listed, less than 15% are singletons. Sequenced: whole blood. The receptors originated from an adult who was a healthcare worker with PCR-confirmed SARS-CoV-2 infection or an uninfected control (not recorded which). CDR3s include the opening cysteine and the closing phenylalanine or tryptophan. A D gene is named only where the DNA matches it firmly. Size values are once, few and many counts, or a class for expanded clones, and some rows have none.

d_call | j_call | v_call | clone_size | cdr3_nt | cdr3_aa
- | TRBJ1-6 | TRBV6-6 | - | TGTGCCAGCAGTCGCCCTGACAGTTCACCCCTCCACTTT | CASSRPDSSPLHF
TRBD2 | TRBJ2-2 | TRBV10-3 | few | TGTGCCATTCCGCTAGCGGGAGGCCATACGATGAACACCGGGGAGCTGTTTTTT | CAIPLAGGHTMNTGELFF
TRBD1 | TRBJ1-1 | TRBV12-3/TRBV12-4 | many | TGTGCCAGCAGTTCGGGACAGAGCACTGAAGCTTTCTTT | CASSSGQSTEAFF
TRBD1 | TRBJ2-3 | TRBV6-5 | - | TGTGCCAGCAGTTCCGACAGGGCAACAGATACGCAGTATTTT | CASSSDRATDTQYF
- | TRBJ2-1 | TRBV20-1 | many | TGCAGTGCTTTAGGGAGCGATGAGCAGTTCTTC | CSALGSDEQFF
TRBD2 | TRBJ2-3 | TRBV6-5 | many | TGTGCCAGCAGTTACGGACTAGCGGGGAACACAGATACGCAGTATTTT | CASSYGLAGNTDTQYF
- | TRBJ2-7 | TRBV28 | many | TGTGCCAGCTACAGTGGGCAGGGGTGGTACGAGCAGTACTTC | CASYSGQGWYEQYF
- | TRBJ1-1 | TRBV4-2 | - | TGTGCCAGCAGAGGGCCACGTCTCGGAGCTTTCTTT | CASRGPRLGAFF
- | TRBJ2-2 | TRBV20-1 | many | TGCAGTGCCAAGAGGGGGGCCTGGACCGGGGAGCTGTTTTTT | CSAKRGAWTGELFF
- | TRBJ2-7 | TRBV6-2/TRBV6-3 | many | TGTGCCAGCAGTTACTCGATCCGCCACGAGCAGTACTTC | CASSYSIRHEQYF
- | TRBJ2-7 | TRBV5-1 | - | TGCGCCAGCAGCTCCACAACGTACGAGCAGTACTTC | CASSSTTYEQYF
- | TRBJ2-7 | TRBV29-1 | - | TGCAGCGTCAGACTATCATTGTACGAGCAGTACTTC | CSVRLSLYEQYF
- | TRBJ2-2 | TRBV2 | many | TGTGCCAGCAGTGAAGCGCAATGGTACACCGGGGAGCTGTTTTTT | CASSEAQWYTGELFF
TRBD1 | TRBJ2-1 | TRBV14 | - | TGTGCCAGCAGCCTTAGAACGGGACAGCGATCCTACAATGAGCAGTTCTTC | CASSLRTGQRSYNEQFF
TRBD1 | TRBJ2-7 | TRBV12-3/TRBV12-4 | - | TGTGCCAGCAGTTTGACAGGGGGCTCTTACGAGCAGTACTTC | CASSLTGGSYEQYF
TRBD1 | TRBJ2-1 | TRBV4-2 | many | TGTGCCAGCAGCCATCCGGGACAGGGGTCTGATGAGCAGTTCTTC | CASSHPGQGSDEQFF
- | TRBJ2-7 | TRBV20-1 | few | TGCAGAGCCGGGCCGGGTCCTGGATCCTACGAGCAGTACTTC | CRAGPGPGSYEQYF
- | TRBJ2-1 | TRBV10-2 | many | TGCGCCAGCAGTGCGGTCGGGCCCGAGTATGAGCAGTTCTTC | CASSAVGPEYEQFF
- | TRBJ2-5 | TRBV20-1 | many | TGCAGTGCTTTCTGGGCTTCGACGGAGACCCAGTACTTC | CSAFWASTETQYF
TRBD2 | TRBJ2-7 | TRBV6-1 | few | TGTGCCAGCAGTGAAGGGACTAGCGGGACCTACGAGCAGTACTTC | CASSEGTSGTYEQYF
TRBD1 | TRBJ1-2 | TRBV6-5 | few | TGTGCCAGCACTCCTATCTCTGGACAGGTCGGAGCTGGCTACACCTTC | CASTPISGQVGAGYTF
- | TRBJ2-7 | TRBV13 | - | TGTGCCAGCAGCTTTCCGGGACGGCCGTCCTACGAGCAGTACTTC | CASSFPGRPSYEQYF
- | TRBJ1-1 | TRBV29-1 | few | TGCAGCGCCGAGGTGACGAACACTGAAGCTTTCTTT | CSAEVTNTEAFF
TRBD1 | TRBJ1-1 | TRBV19 | many | TGTGCCAGTAGTACGGGACAGCTGAACACTGAAGCTTTCTTT | CASSTGQLNTEAFF
TRBD2 | TRBJ2-1 | TRBV10-3 | many | TGTGCCATCAGCGCAAAGCGGGAGGCATACAATGAGCAGTTCTTC | CAISAKREAYNEQFF
- | TRBJ2-1 | TRBV6-2/TRBV6-3 | many | TGTGCCAGCAGAGGGGCAGAGAGCTACAATGAGCAGTTCTTC | CASRGAESYNEQFF
TRBD1 | TRBJ2-2 | TRBV5-4 | many | TGTGCCAGCAGCTCAGGGGGCCCCAACACCGGGGAGCTGTTTTTT | CASSSGGPNTGELFF
TRBD1 | TRBJ1-6 | TRBV5-1 | many | TGCGCCAGCAGCTCCGGGACAGAGCACTATAATTCACCCCTCCACTTT | CASSSGTEHYNSPLHF
- | TRBJ1-1 | TRBV29-1 | many | TGCAGCGTTTATTGGCGCCTCCGGGCCACTGAAGCTTTCTTT | CSVYWRLRATEAFF
- | TRBJ2-1 | TRBV18 | - | TGTGCCAGCTCACCACCATCCAGAACCTACAATGAGCAGTTCTTC | CASSPPSRTYNEQFF
TRBD2 | TRBJ2-7 | TRBV7-8 | many | TGTGCCAGCAGCTTAGGGACTAGCGGAATCTACGAGCAGTACTTC | CASSLGTSGIYEQYF
- | TRBJ1-6 | TRBV11-2 | few | TGTGCCAGCAGACCAGGCATTGGACAAGGCTTTTCACCCCTCCACTTT | CASRPGIGQGFSPLHF
TRBD2 | TRBJ2-7 | TRBV20-1 | few | TGCAGTGCTAGCCCAGGACTAGCTCCCTACGAGCAGTACTTC | CSASPGLAPYEQYF
- | TRBJ2-7 | TRBV7-6 | - | TGTGCCAGCCCAATGGTGGGGACCTGGCGCGAGCAGTACTTC | CASPMVGTWREQYF
- | TRBJ2-1 | TRBV7-2 | many | TGTGCCAGCAGACTGCAGGGCGATGAGCAGTTCTTC | CASRLQGDEQFF
- | TRBJ1-1 | TRBV2 | many | TGTGCCAGCAGTGTTATGGGGTACACTGAAGCTTTCTTT | CASSVMGYTEAFF
- | TRBJ2-1 | TRBV29-1 | few | TGCAGCGTTGAGGGGACTGAAGAGGGGTTTTTTACGGATGAGCAGTTCTTC | CSVEGTEEGFFTDEQFF
- | TRBJ2-3 | TRBV20-1 | - | TGCAGTCCAGATACGCAGTATTTT | CSPDTQYF
TRBD1 | TRBJ2-7 | TRBV29-1 | many | TGCAGCGTCGGGACAGGGGAGTTCTTCGAGCAGTACTTC | CSVGTGEFFEQYF
TRBD2 | TRBJ2-3 | TRBV18 | - | TGTGCCAGCTCACCTAGCGGGGCTAGCACAGATACGCAGTATTTT | CASSPSGASTDTQYF
- | TRBJ1-1 | TRBV6-2/TRBV6-3 | - | TGTGCCAGCAGCTCCAGTCGGACTGAAGCTTTCTTT | CASSSSRTEAFF
- | TRBJ1-1 | TRBV20-1 | many | TGCAGTGCTAGAGTTCCCCAGAACACTGAAGCTTTCTTT | CSARVPQNTEAFF
- | TRBJ1-5 | TRBV12-3/TRBV12-4 | many | TGTGCCAGCAGCAACCTGGGGGGGGGATCCAAGCCCCAGCATTTT | CASSNLGGGSKPQHF
- | TRBJ1-3 | TRBV29-1 | few | TGCAGCGTTGCCAGGAGCTCTGGAAACACCATATATTTT | CSVARSSGNTIYF
- | TRBJ2-3 | TRBV29-1 | - | TGCAGCGCTCTGCCCGGGGACAACACAGATACGCAGTATTTT | CSALPGDNTDTQYF
- | TRBJ2-3 | TRBV20-1 | many | TGCAGTGCTTCCAGACAGGGCACAGATACGCAGTATTTT | CSASRQGTDTQYF
TRBD2 | TRBJ2-3 | TRBV7-9 | many | TGTGCCAGCGGACATAGTCGAGCGGGAGGAGGAGATACGCAGTATTTT | CASGHSRAGGGDTQYF
TRBD2 | TRBJ2-1 | TRBV6-2/TRBV6-3 | few | TGTGCCAGCACCCCGGTTAAGCCTAGCGGGGGAGGAAATGAGCAGTTCTTC | CASTPVKPSGGGNEQFF
- | TRBJ1-1 | TRBV7-2 | few | TGTGCCAGCCCGCGGGGTAACGCAGCTTTCTTT | CASPRGNAAFF
- | TRBJ1-1 | TRBV7-8 | - | TGTGCCAGCAGCTCGAAAATTGAAGCTTTCTTT | CASSSKIEAFF
- | TRBJ2-2 | TRBV5-1 | many | TGCGCCAGCAGCTTGGGCTCCGCGAACACCGGGGAGCTGTTTTTT | CASSLGSANTGELFF
- | TRBJ1-1 | TRBV6-5 | many | TGTGCCAGCAAGAGATCCATGAACACTGAAGCTTTCTTT | CASKRSMNTEAFF
TRBD2 | TRBJ2-7 | TRBV3-1 | few | TGTGCCAGCAGCCCCCGAAAACCGGGAGGTGTTAACGAGCAGTACTTC | CASSPRKPGGVNEQYF
- | TRBJ2-5 | TRBV5-1 | many | TGCGCCAGCAGCTTGAGGCCGACCCGGGCAGAGACCCAGTACTTC | CASSLRPTRAETQYF
- | TRBJ2-3 | TRBV5-5 | few | TGTGCCAGCAGCCTTAGAAACTATCGGGATGATACGCAGTATTTT | CASSLRNYRDDTQYF
TRBD2 | TRBJ2-1 | TRBV3-1 | many | TGTGCCAGCAGCCAAGGGACGGGGGGGCCGAATAATGAGCAGTTCTTC | CASSQGTGGPNNEQFF
- | TRBJ1-3 | TRBV12-3/TRBV12-4 | many | TGTGCCAGCAGTTCGATGACCAGGGGCGGTGGAAACACCATATATTTT | CASSSMTRGGGNTIYF
TRBD1 | TRBJ1-3 | TRBV5-1 | many | TGCGCCAGCAGCCGGGACAGGGTTGTCGGAAACACCATATATTTT | CASSRDRVVGNTIYF